A selection of T cell receptor beta chains follows, all from one sample in a study of Graves' ophthalmopathy and Graves' hyperthyroidism. MiXCR, run by TCRdb on the multiplex PCR reads, gives a single entry per CDR3 protein. Of some 150,000 distinct CDR3 sequences listed, about two fifths are singletons. The sequenced sample consisted of peripheral blood. The receptors originated from a man aged 25-45 years with Graves' ophthalmopathy. Both conserved end residues are part of each CDR3. The D gene is left open where the match is weak. Only part of the rows carry a size: once, few, many, or a class if the clone is expanded.

d_gene,len,abundance,j_gene,v_gene,CDR3aa,CDR3nt
TRBD1,18,-,TRBJ1-2,TRBV6-1,CASSASLGQGGTDYGYTF,TGTGCCAGCAGTGCATCGTTAGGACAGGGGGGAACTGACTATGGCTACACCTTC
-,15,many,TRBJ1-1,TRBV5-5,CASSSTGHLNTEAFF,TGTGCCAGCAGCTCTACTGGACACCTGAACACTGAAGCTTTCTTT
-,14,once,TRBJ2-7,TRBV6-5,CASSYFGGLYEQYF,TGTGCCAGCAGTTACTTTGGGGGTCTGTACGAGCAGTACTTC
TRBD2,20,many,TRBJ2-5,TRBV28,CASSFFGLAGNQREKETQYF,TGTGCCAGCAGTTTTTTCGGGCTAGCGGGAAATCAAAGAGAAAAAGAGACCCAGTACTTC
-,11,many,TRBJ2-7,TRBV6-2/TRBV6-3,CASSRVYEQYF,TGTGCCAGCAGTCGCGTCTACGAGCAGTACTTC
-,14,many,TRBJ1-5,TRBV30,CAWRGEASNQPQHF,TGTGCCTGGAGGGGGGAGGCGAGCAATCAGCCCCAGCATTTT
-,14,many,TRBJ2-7,TRBV3-1,CASSQVRGAAEQYF,TGTGCCAGCAGCCAAGTCCGGGGGGCGGCCGAGCAGTACTTC
TRBD1,16,-,TRBJ1-1,TRBV6-1,CASSPGQKNSNTEAFF,TGTGCCAGCAGCCCGGGACAGAAGAACTCAAACACTGAAGCTTTCTTT
TRBD1,13,-,TRBJ1-2,TRBV20-1,CSARQGADYGYTF,TGCAGTGCCAGACAGGGGGCAGACTATGGCTACACCTTC
TRBD2,16,many,TRBJ2-7,TRBV19,CASSIGRGSSTYEQYF,TGTGCCAGTAGTATTGGGAGGGGCTCCTCTACCTACGAGCAGTACTTC
-,10,few,TRBJ1-2,TRBV30,CAWRDYGYTF,TGTGCCTGGAGGGACTATGGCTACACCTTC
-,14,-,TRBJ1-1,TRBV10-3,CAISEFTANTEAFF,TGTGCCATCAGTGAGTTTACAGCTAACACTGAAGCTTTCTTT
-,13,-,TRBJ2-5,TRBV7-2,CASSENVQETQYF,TGTGCCAGCAGTGAGAACGTCCAAGAGACCCAGTACTTC
-,14,-,TRBJ1-5,TRBV9,CASSPGNSNQPQHF,TGTGCCAGCTCCCCCGGGAATAGCAATCAGCCCCAGCATTTT
-,16,many,TRBJ2-2,TRBV24-1,CATSDFRDPFTGELFF,TGTGCCACCAGTGATTTTAGGGATCCGTTCACCGGGGAGCTGTTTTTT
TRBD1,12,many,TRBJ1-1,TRBV6-2/TRBV6-3,CATDRGGTEAFF,TGTGCCACCGACAGGGGAGGCACTGAAGCTTTCTTT
-,14,-,TRBJ2-5,TRBV6-2/TRBV6-3,CASSSGDGGETQYF,TGTGCCAGCAGTTCCGGAGACGGCGGGGAGACCCAGTACTTC
-,14,few,TRBJ1-1,TRBV27,CASSNGPAPTEAFF,TGTGCCAGCAGTAACGGACCCGCCCCCACTGAAGCTTTCTTT
-,12,-,TRBJ2-7,TRBV20-1,CSAKGRVDEQYF,TGCAGTGCTAAGGGCCGGGTGGACGAGCAGTACTTC
-,13,many,TRBJ2-7,TRBV7-2,CASSSGTDYEQYF,TGTGCCAGCAGCTCAGGGACTGACTACGAGCAGTACTTC
-,15,-,TRBJ1-5,TRBV6-2/TRBV6-3,CASSYLGPINQPQHF,TGTGCCAGCAGTTACTTGGGGCCCATCAATCAGCCCCAGCATTTT
-,13,many,TRBJ1-1,TRBV12-3/TRBV12-4,CASSFGVRGEAFF,TGTGCCAGCAGTTTCGGTGTTCGGGGCGAAGCTTTCTTT
-,15,-,TRBJ1-6,TRBV6-1,CASSEAPGANSPLHF,TGTGCCAGCAGTGAAGCGCCAGGGGCTAATTCACCCCTCCACTTT
-,15,-,TRBJ2-2,TRBV7-8,CASSSGPRGGGELFF,TGTGCCAGCAGCTCGGGACCGAGGGGGGGCGGGGAGCTGTTTTTT
TRBD2,13,many,TRBJ2-7,TRBV29-1,CSASTSGRGEQYF,TGCAGCGCCTCTACTAGCGGGAGGGGCGAGCAGTACTTC
-,12,-,TRBJ2-7,TRBV10-3,CAISDSGTEQYF,TGTGCCATCAGTGATAGCGGAACCGAGCAGTACTTC
-,13,-,TRBJ2-7,TRBV15,CATSRRSAYEQYF,TGTGCCACCAGCCGCCGCTCAGCCTACGAGCAGTACTTC
-,14,-,TRBJ2-5,TRBV28,CASRYDSSKGTQYF,TGTGCCAGCAGATATGACAGCTCGAAGGGGACCCAGTACTTC
-,14,many,TRBJ2-7,TRBV6-1,CASSEVGGLGEQYF,TGTGCCAGCAGTGAGGTCGGAGGGTTGGGCGAGCAGTACTTC
-,16,many,TRBJ1-5,TRBV12-3/TRBV12-4,CASSWGGRASNQPQHF,TGTGCCAGCAGTTGGGGGGGCAGGGCGAGCAATCAGCCCCAGCATTTT
-,14,many,TRBJ1-2,TRBV7-2,CASSLRKGGDGYTF,TGTGCCAGCAGCTTACGCAAGGGGGGCGATGGCTACACCTTC
TRBD2,15,many,TRBJ2-2,TRBV20-1,CSARGGGVITGELFF,TGCAGTGCTAGAGGCGGGGGGGTGATCACCGGGGAGCTGTTTTTT
TRBD1,13,-,TRBJ1-1,TRBV12-3/TRBV12-4,CASRNRGGTEAFF,TGTGCCAGCAGGAACAGGGGTGGCACTGAAGCTTTCTTT
-,15,-,TRBJ1-1,TRBV30,CAWSVLSGVGTEAFF,TGTGCCTGGAGTGTACTGTCCGGGGTGGGCACTGAAGCTTTCTTT
-,15,many,TRBJ1-1,TRBV6-5,CASSYNREMGTEAFF,TGTGCCAGCAGTTACAACAGGGAGATGGGCACTGAAGCTTTCTTT
-,15,many,TRBJ2-2,TRBV12-3/TRBV12-4,CASSLGLGLPGELFF,TGTGCCAGCAGTTTGGGACTCGGCCTACCCGGGGAGCTGTTTTTT
-,14,many,TRBJ1-5,TRBV27,CASSLSQNDQPQHF,TGTGCCAGCAGTTTGTCCCAGAACGATCAGCCCCAGCATTTT
-,12,-,TRBJ1-5,TRBV6-2/TRBV6-3,CASSDPGQPQHF,TGTGCCAGCAGCGACCCGGGGCAGCCCCAGCATTTT
-,14,many,TRBJ2-7,TRBV6-1,CASSAAGTSYEQYF,TGTGCCAGCAGTGCGGCCGGGACTTCCTACGAGCAGTACTTC
TRBD2,13,-,TRBJ2-7,TRBV28,CASNGGGVGEQYF,TGTGCCAGCAACGGCGGGGGGGTTGGGGAGCAGTACTTC
-,13,many,TRBJ2-5,TRBV12-3/TRBV12-4,CASSLGHQETQYF,TGTGCCAGCAGTTTAGGACACCAAGAGACCCAGTACTTC
-,15,many,TRBJ2-7,TRBV4-2,CASSHSSAGPYEQYF,TGTGCCAGCAGCCACTCCTCGGCGGGTCCCTACGAGCAGTACTTC
-,14,many,TRBJ1-5,TRBV28,CASSLAGMGQPQHF,TGTGCCAGCAGTTTGGCAGGGATGGGTCAGCCCCAGCATTTT
-,14,many,TRBJ1-2,TRBV6-1,CASSANRDHYGYTF,TGTGCCAGCAGTGCCAACAGGGATCACTATGGCTACACCTTC
-,14,many,TRBJ1-2,TRBV28,CASSLSTGYYGYTF,TGTGCCAGCAGTTTATCTACAGGGTACTATGGCTACACCTTC
TRBD1,13,many,TRBJ1-5,TRBV30,CAWSRDSDQPQHF,TGTGCCTGGAGTCGGGACAGTGATCAGCCCCAGCATTTT
-,13,many,TRBJ2-5,TRBV4-1,CASSSGSKETQYF,TGCGCCAGCAGCTCCGGGAGTAAGGAGACCCAGTACTTC
-,14,-,TRBJ1-1,TRBV28,CASSMAGPNTEAFF,TGTGCCAGCTCTATGGCAGGACCTAACACTGAAGCTTTCTTT
-,14,-,TRBJ2-7,TRBV11-2,CASSLALAPYEQYF,TGTGCCAGCAGCTTAGCATTGGCGCCCTACGAGCAGTACTTC
TRBD1,13,many,TRBJ2-7,TRBV28,CASSPRQGYEQYF,TGTGCCAGCAGTCCGCGACAGGGCTACGAGCAGTACTTC
TRBD2,15,-,TRBJ2-5,TRBV7-2,CASSLDPTSGRTQYF,TGTGCCAGCAGCTTAGATCCGACTAGCGGGAGGACCCAGTACTTC